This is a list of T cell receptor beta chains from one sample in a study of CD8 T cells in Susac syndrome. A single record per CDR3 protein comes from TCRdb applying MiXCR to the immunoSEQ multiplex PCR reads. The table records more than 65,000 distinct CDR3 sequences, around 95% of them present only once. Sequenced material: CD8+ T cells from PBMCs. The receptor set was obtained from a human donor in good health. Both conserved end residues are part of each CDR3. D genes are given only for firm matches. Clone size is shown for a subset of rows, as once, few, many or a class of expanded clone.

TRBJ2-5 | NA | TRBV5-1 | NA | CASSLGWQYQETQYF | TGCGCCAGCAGCTTGGGATGGCAGTACCAAGAGACCCAGTACTTC
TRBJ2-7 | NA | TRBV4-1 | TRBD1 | CASSHGQGDEQYF | TGCGCCAGCAGCCACGGACAGGGCGACGAGCAGTACTTC
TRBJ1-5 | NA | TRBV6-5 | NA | CASSQKTGPQPQHF | TGTGCCAGCAGTCAGAAGACAGGCCCCCAGCCCCAGCATTTT
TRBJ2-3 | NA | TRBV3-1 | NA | CASSHPRKNGVADTQYF | TGTGCCAGCAGCCATCCCCGGAAAAACGGGGTGGCAGATACGCAGTATTTT
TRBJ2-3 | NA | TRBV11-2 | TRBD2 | CASSLWTSGGTDTQYF | TGTGCCAGCAGCTTGTGGACTAGCGGGGGCACAGATACGCAGTATTTT
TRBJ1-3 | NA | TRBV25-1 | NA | CASSEWVGTADVYF | TGTGCCAGCAGTGAATGGGTCGGCACAGCGGACGTATATTTT
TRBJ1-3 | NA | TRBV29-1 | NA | CSVVGRTGNTIYF | TGCAGCGTTGTCGGGAGAACTGGAAACACCATATATTTT
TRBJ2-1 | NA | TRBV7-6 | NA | CASSLDAEKEQFF | TGTGCCAGCAGCTTAGACGCCGAAAAGGAGCAGTTCTTC
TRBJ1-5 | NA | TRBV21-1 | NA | CASRSPDSKANPPQHF | TGTGCCAGCAGATCACCAGACTCGAAGGCTAATCCGCCCCAGCATTTT
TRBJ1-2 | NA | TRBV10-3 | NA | CAISDLGARGYTF | TGTGCCATCAGTGACTTGGGGGCTAGGGGCTACACCTTC
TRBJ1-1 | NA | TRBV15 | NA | CATSRALSALGPVVFF | TGTGCCACCAGCAGAGCTCTTTCAGCCTTGGGACCCGTGGTTTTCTTT
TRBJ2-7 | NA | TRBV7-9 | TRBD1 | CASSLGPGQGSYEQYF | TGTGCCAGCAGCTTGGGGCCGGGACAGGGTTCCTACGAGCAGTACTTC
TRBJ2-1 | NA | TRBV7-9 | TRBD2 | CASTYYSGGLNEQFF | TGTGCCAGCACCTACTACAGCGGGGGCCTCAATGAGCAGTTCTTC
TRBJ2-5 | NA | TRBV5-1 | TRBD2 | CASSHLVTSGQETQYF | TGCGCCAGCAGCCATCTAGTTACTAGCGGCCAAGAGACCCAGTACTTC
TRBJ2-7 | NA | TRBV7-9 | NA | CASSLEGGIHEQYF | TGTGCCAGCAGCTTAGAGGGGGGTATCCACGAGCAGTACTTC
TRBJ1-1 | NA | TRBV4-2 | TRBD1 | CASSQDAGQGANTEAFF | TGTGCCAGCAGCCAAGATGCGGGACAGGGGGCGAACACTGAAGCTTTCTTT
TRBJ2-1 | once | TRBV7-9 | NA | CASSFDYNEQFF | TGTGCCAGCAGCTTCGACTACAATGAGCAGTTCTTC
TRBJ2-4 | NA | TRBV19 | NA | CASSGHLAKNIQYF | TGTGCCAGTAGTGGACACCTAGCCAAAAACATTCAGTACTTC
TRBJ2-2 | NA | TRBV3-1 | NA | CASGGNTGELFF | TGTGCCAGCGGAGGAAACACCGGGGAGCTGTTTTTT
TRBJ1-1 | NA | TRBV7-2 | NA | CASSPLGGLNTEAFF | TGTGCCAGCAGCCCACTAGGAGGTTTGAACACTGAAGCTTTCTTT
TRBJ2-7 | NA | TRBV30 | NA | CAWSGADEQYF | TGTGCCTGGTCGGGGGCGGACGAGCAGTACTTC
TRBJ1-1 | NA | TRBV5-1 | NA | CASSLIGRMNTEAFF | TGCGCCAGCAGCTTGATCGGACGGATGAACACTGAAGCTTTCTTT
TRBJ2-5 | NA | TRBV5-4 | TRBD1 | CASSQRQGLMAQYF | TGTGCCAGCAGCCAACGACAGGGTTTGATGGCCCAGTACTTC
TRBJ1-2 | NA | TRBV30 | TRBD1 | CAWDRDSTFYGYTF | TGTGCCTGGGACCGGGACAGCACTTTCTATGGCTACACCTTC
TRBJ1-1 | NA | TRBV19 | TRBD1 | CAARQGAYTEAFF | TGTGCCGCCCGACAGGGGGCTTACACTGAAGCTTTCTTT
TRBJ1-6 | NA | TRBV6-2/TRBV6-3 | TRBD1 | CASSYSRQGDSPLHF | TGTGCCAGCAGTTACTCGCGACAGGGAGATTCACCCCTCCACTTT
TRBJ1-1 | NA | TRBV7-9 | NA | CASSLRVGVNTEAFF | TGTGCCAGCAGCTTAAGGGTCGGGGTAAACACTGAAGCTTTCTTT
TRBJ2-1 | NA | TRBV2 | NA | CASSEGPGGELGEQFF | TGTGCCAGCAGTGAAGGTCCGGGGGGCGAGTTGGGTGAGCAGTTCTTC
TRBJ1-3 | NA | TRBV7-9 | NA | CASSKESGTYGNTIYF | TGTGCCAGCAGCAAAGAATCCGGGACTTATGGAAACACCATATATTTT
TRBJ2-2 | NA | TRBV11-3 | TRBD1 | CASSLRTGVSTGELFF | TGTGCCAGCAGCCTCCGGACAGGGGTTAGCACCGGGGAGCTGTTTTTT
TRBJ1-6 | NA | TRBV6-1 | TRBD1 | CASRSKMTGNNSPLHF | TGTGCCAGCAGATCTAAAATGACAGGGAACAATTCACCCCTCCACTTT
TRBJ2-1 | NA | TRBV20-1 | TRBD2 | CSARDLNRGGNEQFF | TGCAGTGCTAGAGACCTTAACCGGGGGGGCAATGAGCAGTTCTTC
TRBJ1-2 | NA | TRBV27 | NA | CASSLLGGIINGYTF | TGTGCCAGCAGCCTCCTGGGGGGAATCATCAATGGCTACACCTTC
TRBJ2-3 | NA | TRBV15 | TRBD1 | CATSWWTGASTDTQYF | TGTGCCACCAGCTGGTGGACAGGGGCTAGCACAGATACGCAGTATTTT
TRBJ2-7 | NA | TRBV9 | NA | CASSKLGPGPYEQYF | TGTGCCAGCTCGAAGTTAGGACCGGGCCCCTACGAGCAGTACTTC
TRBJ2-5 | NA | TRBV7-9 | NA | CASSFPSGASGSHQETQYF | TGTGCCAGCAGCTTCCCTTCGGGGGCTAGTGGCAGTCACCAAGAGACCCAGTACTTC
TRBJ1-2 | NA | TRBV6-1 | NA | CASIPQQGGDLWGYTF | TGTGCCAGCATTCCACAACAGGGTGGAGATCTATGGGGCTACACCTTC
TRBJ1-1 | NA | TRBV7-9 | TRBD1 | CASSLATGYSEAFF | TGTGCCAGCAGCTTAGCGACAGGGTACTCTGAAGCTTTCTTT
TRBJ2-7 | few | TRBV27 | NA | CASSFGPTEDYEQYF | TGTGCCAGCAGTTTTGGACCGACGGAGGACTACGAGCAGTACTTC
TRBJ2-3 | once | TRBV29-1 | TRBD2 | CSVEIAGGGDTQYF | TGCAGCGTTGAGATAGCGGGGGGCGGGGATACGCAGTATTTT
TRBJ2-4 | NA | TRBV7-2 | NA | CASSFTGRIGQNIQYF | TGTGCCAGCAGCTTTACAGGGAGAATAGGGCAAAACATTCAGTACTTC